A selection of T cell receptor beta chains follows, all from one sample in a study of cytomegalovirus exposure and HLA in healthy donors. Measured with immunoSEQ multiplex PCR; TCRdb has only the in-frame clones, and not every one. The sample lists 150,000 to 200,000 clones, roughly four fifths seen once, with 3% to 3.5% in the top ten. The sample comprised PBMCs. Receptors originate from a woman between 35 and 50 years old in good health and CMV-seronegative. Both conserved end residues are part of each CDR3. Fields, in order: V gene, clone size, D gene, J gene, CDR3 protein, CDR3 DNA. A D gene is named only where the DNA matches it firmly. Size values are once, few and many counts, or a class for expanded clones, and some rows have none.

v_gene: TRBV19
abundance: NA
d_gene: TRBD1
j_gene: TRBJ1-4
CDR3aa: CASSTGQFNEKLFF
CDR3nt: TGTGCCAGTAGTACGGGACAGTTTAATGAAAAACTGTTTTTT

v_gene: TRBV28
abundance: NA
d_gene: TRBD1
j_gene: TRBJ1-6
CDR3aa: CASRTRDRGNSPLHF
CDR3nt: TGTGCCAGCAGGACCCGGGACAGGGGTAATTCACCCCTCCACTTT

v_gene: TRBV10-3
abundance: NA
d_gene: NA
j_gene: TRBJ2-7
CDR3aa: CAMGGAAGGSYEQYF
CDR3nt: TGTGCCATGGGGGGCGCGGCAGGGGGCTCCTACGAGCAGTACTTC

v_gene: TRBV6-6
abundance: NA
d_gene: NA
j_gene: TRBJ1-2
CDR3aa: CASSYSTQGRSYTF
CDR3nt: TGTGCCAGCAGTTACTCGACACAGGGTAGGAGCTACACCTTC

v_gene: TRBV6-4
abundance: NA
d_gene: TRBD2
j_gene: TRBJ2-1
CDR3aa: CASSDSGTSGAHEQFF
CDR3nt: TGTGCCAGCAGTGACTCAGGAACTAGCGGGGCCCATGAGCAGTTCTTC

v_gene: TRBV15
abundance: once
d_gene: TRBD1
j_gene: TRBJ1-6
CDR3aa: CATSADRGRPPLHF
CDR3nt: TGTGCCACCAGCGCAGACAGGGGCCGACCACCCCTCCACTTT

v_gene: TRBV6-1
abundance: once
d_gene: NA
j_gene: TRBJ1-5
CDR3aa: CASSDQEYSNQPQHF
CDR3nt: TGTGCCAGCAGTGACCAGGAATATAGCAATCAGCCCCAGCATTTT

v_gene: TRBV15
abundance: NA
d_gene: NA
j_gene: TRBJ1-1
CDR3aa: CATSRTGWNTEAFF
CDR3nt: TGTGCCACCAGCAGGACAGGCTGGAACACTGAAGCTTTCTTT

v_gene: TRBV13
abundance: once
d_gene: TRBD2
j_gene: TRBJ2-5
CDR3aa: CASRSTSGGNQETQYF
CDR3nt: TGTGCCAGCAGATCAACTAGCGGGGGCAATCAAGAGACCCAGTACTTC

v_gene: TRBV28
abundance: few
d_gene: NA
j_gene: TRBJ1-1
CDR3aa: CASSLNIDTEAFF
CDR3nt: TGTGCCAGCAGTTTGAACATCGACACTGAAGCTTTCTTT

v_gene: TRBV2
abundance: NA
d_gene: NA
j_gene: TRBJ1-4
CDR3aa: CASSEERAGNEKLFF
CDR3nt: TGTGCCAGCAGTGAAGAAAGGGCAGGGAATGAAAAACTGTTTTTT

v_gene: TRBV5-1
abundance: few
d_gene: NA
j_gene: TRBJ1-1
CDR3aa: CASSSRENTEAFF
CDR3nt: TGCGCCAGCAGCTCCCGGGAGAACACTGAAGCTTTCTTT

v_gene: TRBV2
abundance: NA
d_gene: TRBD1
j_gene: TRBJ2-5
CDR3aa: CASRVQGAKETQYF
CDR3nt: TGTGCCAGCAGGGTACAGGGGGCAAAAGAGACCCAGTACTTC

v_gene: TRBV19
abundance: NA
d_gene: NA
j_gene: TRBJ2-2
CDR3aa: CASSIGQFSNTGELFF
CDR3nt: TGTGCCAGTAGTATCGGACAGTTCTCGAACACCGGGGAGCTGTTTTTT

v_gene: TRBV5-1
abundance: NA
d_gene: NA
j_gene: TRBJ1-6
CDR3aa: CASSLEEGTPLHF
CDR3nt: TGCGCCAGCAGCTTGGAGGAGGGGACCCCCCTCCACTTT

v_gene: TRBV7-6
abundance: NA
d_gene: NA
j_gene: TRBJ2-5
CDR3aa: CASSLAGGYQETQYF
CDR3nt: TGTGCCAGCAGCTTAGCTGGGGGGTACCAAGAGACCCAGTACTTC

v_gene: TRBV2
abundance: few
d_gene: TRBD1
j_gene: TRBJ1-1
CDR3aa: CASSGTGHTEAFF
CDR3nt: TGTGCCAGCAGCGGGACAGGGCACACTGAAGCTTTCTTT

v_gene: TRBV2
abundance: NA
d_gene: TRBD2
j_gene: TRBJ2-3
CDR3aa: CASSERGLAGTDTQYF
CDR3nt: TGTGCCAGCAGTGAACGCGGACTAGCGGGGACAGATACGCAGTATTTT

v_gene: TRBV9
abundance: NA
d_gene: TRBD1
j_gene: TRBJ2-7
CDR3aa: CASSDTTGWDEQYF
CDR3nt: TGTGCCAGCAGTGACACGACAGGGTGGGACGAGCAGTACTTC

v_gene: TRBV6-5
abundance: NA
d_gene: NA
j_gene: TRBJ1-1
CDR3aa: CASSQLFNTEAFF
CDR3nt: TGTGCCAGCAGTCAACTGTTTAACACTGAAGCTTTCTTT

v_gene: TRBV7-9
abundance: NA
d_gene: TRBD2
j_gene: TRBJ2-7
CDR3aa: CASTWGGSGGEQYF
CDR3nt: TGTGCCAGCACCTGGGGCGGGTCGGGGGGCGAGCAGTACTTC

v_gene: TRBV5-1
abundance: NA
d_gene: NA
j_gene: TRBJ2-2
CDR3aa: CASSLSGTPRTGELFF
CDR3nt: TGCGCCAGCAGCTTGTCGGGAACACCGCGCACCGGGGAGCTGTTTTTT

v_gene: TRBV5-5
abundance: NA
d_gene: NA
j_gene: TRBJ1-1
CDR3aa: CASSRGQTNTEAFF
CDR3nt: TGTGCCAGCAGCCGGGGACAAACTAACACTGAAGCTTTCTTT

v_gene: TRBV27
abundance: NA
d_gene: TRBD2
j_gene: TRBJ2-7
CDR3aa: CASKEQLNLYGLAGGLDEQYF
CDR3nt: TGTGCCAGCAAGGAACAGCTCAACCTTTATGGACTAGCGGGGGGGCTCGACGAGCAGTACTTC

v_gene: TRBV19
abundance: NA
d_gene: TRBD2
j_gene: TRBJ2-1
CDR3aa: CASSTFLRGGDNEQFF
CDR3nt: TGTGCCAGTAGTACCTTTTTGCGCGGGGGGGACAATGAGCAGTTCTTC

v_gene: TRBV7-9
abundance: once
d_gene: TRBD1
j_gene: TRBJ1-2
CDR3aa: CASSLYPGQLPANYGYTF
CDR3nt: TGTGCCAGCAGCTTGTATCCGGGACAGCTGCCAGCTAACTATGGCTACACCTTC

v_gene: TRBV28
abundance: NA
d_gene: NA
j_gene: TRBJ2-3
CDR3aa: CASSLGLSTDTQYF
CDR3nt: TGTGCCAGCAGCTTAGGACTTTCCACAGATACGCAGTATTTT

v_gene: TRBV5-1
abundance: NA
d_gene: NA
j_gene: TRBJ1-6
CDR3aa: CASSLDRSSYNSPLHF
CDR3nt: TGCGCCAGCAGCTTGGACAGGAGCTCCTATAATTCACCCCTCCACTTT

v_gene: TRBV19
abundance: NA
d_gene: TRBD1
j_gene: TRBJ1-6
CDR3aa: CASSIEQGFNSPLHF
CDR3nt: TGTGCCAGTAGTATTGAACAGGGGTTCAATTCACCCCTCCACTTT

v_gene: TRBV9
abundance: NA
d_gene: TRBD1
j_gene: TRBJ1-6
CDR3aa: CASSVGDRSSSYNSPLHF
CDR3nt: TGTGCCAGCAGCGTAGGGGACAGGTCGAGCTCCTATAATTCACCCCTCCACTTT

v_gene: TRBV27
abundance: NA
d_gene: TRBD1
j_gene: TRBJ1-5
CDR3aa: CASSLAGGVNQPQHF
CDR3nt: TGTGCCAGCAGTTTAGCAGGGGGCGTCAATCAGCCCCAGCATTTT

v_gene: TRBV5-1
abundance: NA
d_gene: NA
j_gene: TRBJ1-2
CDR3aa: CASSLDTVNYGYTF
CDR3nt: TGCGCCAGCAGCTTGGATACGGTGAACTATGGCTACACCTTC

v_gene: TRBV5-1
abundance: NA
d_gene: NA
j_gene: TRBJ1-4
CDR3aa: CASRSGGSTNEKLFF
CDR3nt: TGCGCCAGCCGTTCGGGAGGGTCAACTAATGAAAAACTGTTTTTT

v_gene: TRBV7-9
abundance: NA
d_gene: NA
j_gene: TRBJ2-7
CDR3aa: CASSPHPDEQYF
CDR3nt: TGTGCCAGCAGCCCCCATCCGGACGAGCAGTACTTC

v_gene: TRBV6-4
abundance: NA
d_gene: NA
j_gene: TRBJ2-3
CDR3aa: CASSWEGGPGDTQYF
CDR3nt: TGTGCCAGCTCGTGGGAGGGGGGGCCAGGAGATACGCAGTATTTT

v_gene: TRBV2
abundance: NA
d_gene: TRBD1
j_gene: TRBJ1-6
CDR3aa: CASSERTGGANSPLHF
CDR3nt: TGTGCCAGCAGTGAAAGGACAGGGGGTGCGAATTCACCCCTCCACTTT